The present TCR beta chain was sequenced within a study of response to subunit inactivated influenza vaccine. Broader study findings: With each seasonal influenza vaccination, the authors suggested, few new T cells are recruited.

This clonotype was found a few times. The antigen is not known. TCRdb independently ran MiXCR on the RT-PCR reads; one entry per CDR3 protein. The sample yields under 800,000 distinct CDR3 sequences, over 11% seen once. V lost 4 bases and J 0 bases, leaving 16 bases between the germline ends. The V gene's germline CDR1 is LGHNA and CDR2 YNFKEQ. The CDR3 contains 17 residues. The starting material was PBMCs from blood, obtained about 14 days before vaccination. V is TRBV4-2 and J is TRBJ2-1; D not resolved. This TCR was recovered from a middle-aged man who received an inactivated influenza vaccine. The CDR3, as DNA: TGTGCCAGCAGCCCTAAGAGGACCCCGAGCTCCTACAATGAGCAGTTCTTC. This encodes CASSPKRTPSSYNEQFF.